Each of the 2 T cell receptor beta chains below was sequenced from the same sample in a study of blood T cell repertoires in COVID-19 (dated by TCRdb to 2018 to 2021). The library was produced with the immunoSEQ multiplex PCR assay. Drawn from immuneACCESS, this table holds only the in-frame rearrangements with V and J called that TCRdb kept. Clones are partly lost; checked studies trace under half to an unresolved V gene and leave the rest unexplained. The sample table lists a few hundred thousand clones, about 90% of them with a count of one. The ten largest account for approximately 1.3% of the sample. The specimen was peripheral blood. All receptors derive from a man older than 75 with acute or convalescent COVID-19.

The chain employs TRBV7-8 and TRBJ2-1; 12 bases align to TRBD2. V was pared by 1 base and J by 0 bases, with 7 bases of the junction left unmatched. Germline CDR1 SGHVS, CDR2 FQNEAQ. The CDR3 loop spans 19 amino acids. For the CDR3, the DNA is TGTGCCAGCAGCTTAGTAGCGCTAGCGGGGGGGAGCTCCTACAATGAGCAGTTCTTC. Its translation is CASSLVALAGGSSYNEQFF.

The V call is TRBV4-1, the J call TRBJ2-1; TRBD2 aligns across 9 bases. CDR3 length equals 18 residues. J lost 0 bases, V lost 1 base, and 7 bases had no gene match. Germline V lookup: CDR1 MGHRA, CDR2 YSYEKL. DNA of the CDR3: TGCGCCAGCAGCCAAGTAGCTAGCGGGACGCCCTCCTACAATGAGCAGTTCTTC. Translation: CASSQVASGTPSYNEQFF.